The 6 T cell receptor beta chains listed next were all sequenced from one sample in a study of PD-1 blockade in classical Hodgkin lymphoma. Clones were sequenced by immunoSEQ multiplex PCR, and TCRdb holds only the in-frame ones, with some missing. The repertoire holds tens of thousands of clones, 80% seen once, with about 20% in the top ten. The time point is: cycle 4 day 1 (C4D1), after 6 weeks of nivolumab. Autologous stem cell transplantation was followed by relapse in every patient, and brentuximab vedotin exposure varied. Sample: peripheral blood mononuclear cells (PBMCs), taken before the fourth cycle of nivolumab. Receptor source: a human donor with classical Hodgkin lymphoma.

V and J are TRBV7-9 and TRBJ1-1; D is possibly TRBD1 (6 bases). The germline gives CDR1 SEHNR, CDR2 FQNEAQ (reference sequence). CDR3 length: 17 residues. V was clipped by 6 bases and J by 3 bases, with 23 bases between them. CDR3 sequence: CASSPHRALRLDTEAFF. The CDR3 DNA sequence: TGTGCCAGCAGTCCCCACAGGGCCCTGAGGTTGGACACTGAAGCTTTCTTT.

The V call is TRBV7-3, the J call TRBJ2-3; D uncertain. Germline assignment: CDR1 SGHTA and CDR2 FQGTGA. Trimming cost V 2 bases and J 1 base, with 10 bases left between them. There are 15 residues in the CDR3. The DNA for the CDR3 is TGTGCCAGCAGCTTACGCCCGCAAGGCACAGATACGCAGTATTTT. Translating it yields CASSLRPQGTDTQYF.

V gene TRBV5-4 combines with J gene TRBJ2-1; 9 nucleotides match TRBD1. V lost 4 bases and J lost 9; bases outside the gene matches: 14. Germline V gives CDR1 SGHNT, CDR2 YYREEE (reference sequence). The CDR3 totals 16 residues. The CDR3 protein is CASSAPTGQGGGEQFF. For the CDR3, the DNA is TGTGCCAGCAGCGCCCCAACGGGACAGGGTGGGGGTGAGCAGTTCTTC.

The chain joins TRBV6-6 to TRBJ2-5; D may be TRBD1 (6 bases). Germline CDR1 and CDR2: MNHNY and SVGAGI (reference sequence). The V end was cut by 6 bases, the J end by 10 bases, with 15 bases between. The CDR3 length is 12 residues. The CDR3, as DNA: TGTGCCAGCAGCAACACAGGGATGAGCCAGTACTTC. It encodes CASSNTGMSQYF.

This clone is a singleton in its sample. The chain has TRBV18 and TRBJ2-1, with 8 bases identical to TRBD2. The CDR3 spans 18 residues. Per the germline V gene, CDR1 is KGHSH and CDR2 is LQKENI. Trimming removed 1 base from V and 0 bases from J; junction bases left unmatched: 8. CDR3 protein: CASSPLPIAGSSYNEQFF. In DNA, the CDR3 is TGTGCCAGCTCACCACTGCCGATAGCGGGGAGCTCCTACAATGAGCAGTTCTTC.

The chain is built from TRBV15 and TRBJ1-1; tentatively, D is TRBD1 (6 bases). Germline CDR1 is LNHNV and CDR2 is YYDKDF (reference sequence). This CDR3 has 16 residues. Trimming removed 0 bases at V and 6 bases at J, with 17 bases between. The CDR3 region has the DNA TGTGCCACCAGCAGAGATGAGCGCCCACCAGGGGCTGAAGCTTTCTTT. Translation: CATSRDERPPGAEAFF.